This T cell receptor (beta chain) appears in the sequencing data of a study of Ad26.COV2.S vaccination and SARS-CoV-2 variants (dated by TCRdb to the early 2020s). Concerning the study at large: Donors in the vaccine arm were drawn from COV1001, a phase I-IIa trial of Ad26.COV2.S in healthy adults that was multicentre, randomized, double-blind and placebo-controlled. Trial participants were randomized into five groups of five, in which low-dose or high-dose Ad26.COV2.S was given once or twice, or placebo was given on both occasions. Ad26.COV2.S was administered intramuscularly at a dose of 5x10^10 or 1x10^11 viral particles, either as one shot or as two shots given 56 days apart. Investigators did not know the trial group allocation while performing experiments and assessing outcomes. TCRbeta repertoire sequencing was used to assess the specificity and breadth of SARS-CoV-2-reactive T cell receptors after Ad26.COV2.S vaccination. The TCR-sequenced set comprised approximately 30 samples: around 20 Ad26.COV2.S vaccine recipients, 5 placebo recipients and 8 SARS-CoV-2 convalescent individuals.

The immunoSEQ Assay was the method used to sequence TCRbeta CDR3 regions. After extraction, genomic DNA underwent amplification by bias-controlled multiplex PCR, followed by high-throughput sequencing. In the paper's pipeline: To quantify the absolute abundance of every unique TCRbeta CDR3 region, sequences were collapsed and filtered. T cell fraction was estimated by normalizing TCRbeta template counts to usable DNA, which was measured by amplifying reference genes present in all nucleated cells. Repertoire TCRs were annotated as SARS-CoV-2-specific when V gene, CDR3 amino acid sequence and J gene were exactly matched to a known reactive TCR set. The reference SARS-CoV-2 TCR set was obtained from MIRA and was filtered for enrichment in COVID-19-positive ImmuneCODE repertoires, whereby public or cross-reactive TCRs were removed. Based on the MIRA antigens, annotated TCRs were further analysed at the level of specific ORF or position within ORF. Breadth was defined as the number of annotated unique rearrangements divided by the total number of unique productive rearrangements, and depth was defined as the summed frequency of the annotated unique rearrangements. Two-sided Wilcoxon rank-sum tests were applied when comparing TCR breadth between groups. TCRdb retrieved this table from immuneACCESS and kept in-frame rearrangements only. Not all clones are present; in checked studies, unresolved V genes account for under half, and no reason is known for the remainder. That table furnishes V, J and clone size, whereas the DNA furnished D and trimming. This sample lists 250,000 to 300,000 clones; around 87% were detected once. Jointly, the top ten make up 2.5% to 3.5% of the sample.

The sample's treatment or condition label, decoded: roughly 18 received Ad26.COV2.S at low or high dose, single or two shots; 5 received placebo; per-sample allocation not given. Repertoires of vaccine and placebo recipients were sequenced from samples taken on day 63 after the first injection. In Cohort 1b, fewer than 30 adults aged 18-55 years were enrolled at a single site in Boston, USA, between 29 July and 7 August 2020. Ad26.COV2.S consisted of a replication-incompetent adenovirus type 26 vector by which a prefusion-stabilized SARS-CoV-2 spike protein from the original Wuhan strain was expressed. In the germline V gene, CDR1 corresponds to SGHRS and CDR2 to YFSETQ. Germline trimming: 2 bases from V, 6 bases from J; junction bases outside gene matches: 7. The CDR3 sequence holds 15 residues, the cysteine and phenylalanine included. Only the CDR3 part of the read is kept: 45 bases, read in frame from the first base.

About this clone: The antigen this receptor binds is unknown. Base qualities were left out, and no much larger clone turns up one base away.

The full study reports these points: The study was not powered for comparison of responses between vaccine doses or regimens. Higher spike-specific TCR breadth was observed in Ad26.COV2.S recipients than in placebo recipients (P = 0.0014). Comparable non-spike TCR breadth was observed between vaccine and placebo recipients, consistent with only spike being contained in the vaccine. After vaccination, spike-specific CD8+ and CD4+ T cell responses were reported to show substantial breadth. The authors noted that total T cell responses may have been underestimated by the TCR breadth and depth analyses.

The source was peripheral blood, collected in a trial of Ad26.COV2.S vaccine versus placebo. Here the chain combines TRBV5-1 and TRBJ2-1; 8 central bases correspond to TRBD2. The TCR comes from a person aged 18-65 years who received the Ad26.COV2.S COVID-19 vaccine or a placebo. The CDR3 region reads CASSLTGGPGNEQFF. The bases are TGCGCCAGCAGCTTAACGGGGGGGCCGGGCAATGAGCAGTTCTTC.